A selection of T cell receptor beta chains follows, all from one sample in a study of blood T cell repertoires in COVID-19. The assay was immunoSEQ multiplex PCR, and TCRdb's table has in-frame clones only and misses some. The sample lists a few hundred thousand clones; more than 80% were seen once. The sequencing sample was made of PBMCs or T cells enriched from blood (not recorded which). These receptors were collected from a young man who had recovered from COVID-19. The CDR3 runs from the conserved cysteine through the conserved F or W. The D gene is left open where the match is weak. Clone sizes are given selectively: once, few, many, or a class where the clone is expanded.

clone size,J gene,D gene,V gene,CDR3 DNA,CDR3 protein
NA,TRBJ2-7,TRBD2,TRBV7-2,TGTGCCAGCAGCTTAACGACTAGCGTTATTTACGAGCAGTACTTC,CASSLTTSVIYEQYF
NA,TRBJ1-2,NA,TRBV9,TGTGCCAGCAGCGTGAGGCGGGGGTATGGCTACACCTTC,CASSVRRGYGYTF
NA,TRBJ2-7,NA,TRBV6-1,TGTGCCAGCAGTGAGATAAACAGGGCCTACGAGCAGTACTTC,CASSEINRAYEQYF
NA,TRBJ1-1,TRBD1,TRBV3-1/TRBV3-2,TGTGCCAGCAGCTATGGACAGGGGAAGACTGAAGCTTTCTTT,CASSYGQGKTEAFF
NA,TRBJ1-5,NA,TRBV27,TGTGCCAGCAAAGTGGGGGGGGGTAGCAATCAGCCCCAGCATTTT,CASKVGGGSNQPQHF
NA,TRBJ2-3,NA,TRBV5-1,TGCGCCAGCAGCCCGGTTGTTGGTGTCACAGATACGCAGTATTTT,CASSPVVGVTDTQYF
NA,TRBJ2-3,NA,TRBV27,TGTGCCAGCAGTTTAGGCCCCGGGGGGCCCACAGATACGCAGTATTTT,CASSLGPGGPTDTQYF
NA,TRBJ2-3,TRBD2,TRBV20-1,TGCAGTGCTAGTAAGGTTAGGACTAGCGGGGTTGGAGGCACAGATACGCAGTATTTT,CSASKVRTSGVGGTDTQYF
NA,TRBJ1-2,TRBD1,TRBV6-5,TGTGCCAGCAGTTACTCAAACTCAGGGGGCTCTGGCTACACCTTC,CASSYSNSGGSGYTF
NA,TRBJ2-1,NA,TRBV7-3,TGTGCCAGCAGCTTCCATGGAGCTACGAGCTCCTACAATGAGCAGTTCTTC,CASSFHGATSSYNEQFF
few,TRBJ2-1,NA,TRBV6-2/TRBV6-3,TGTGCCAGCAGTTACCAGGCCCTAGCTAGGTACAATGAGCAGTTCTTC,CASSYQALARYNEQFF
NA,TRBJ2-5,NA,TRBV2,TGTGCCAGCAGTGAAGGTAGCGTGGAGACCCAGTACTTC,CASSEGSVETQYF
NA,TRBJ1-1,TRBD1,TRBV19,TGTGCCAGTTACAGGGGCGAGCGTGAAGCTTTCTTT,CASYRGEREAFF
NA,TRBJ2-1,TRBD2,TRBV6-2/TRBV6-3,TGTGCCAGCAGCCCCCACAGCGGGGGGGTGCAGTTCTTC,CASSPHSGGVQFF
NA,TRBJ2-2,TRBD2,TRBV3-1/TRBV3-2,TGTGCCAGCAGAGCGGGGGGGAGATTAGTCACCGGGGAGCTGTTTTTT,CASRAGGRLVTGELFF
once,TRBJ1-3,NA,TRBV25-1,TGTGCCAGCAGTCCTCCCCCCTATGGAAACACCATATATTTT,CASSPPPYGNTIYF
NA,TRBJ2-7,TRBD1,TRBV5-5,TGTGCCAGCAGCTTCGGACAGGGGGCATCCTACGAGCAGTACTTC,CASSFGQGASYEQYF
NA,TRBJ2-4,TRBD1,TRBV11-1,TGTGCCAGCAGCTTAACAGGGGGCTTCGAAAACATTCAGTACTTC,CASSLTGGFENIQYF
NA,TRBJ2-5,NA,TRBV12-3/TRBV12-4,TGTGCCAGCAGTTTTAGCGATAAAGAGACCCAGTACTTC,CASSFSDKETQYF
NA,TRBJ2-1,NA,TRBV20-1,TGCAGTGCTGCCGGGAAGGAGCAGTTCTTC,CSAAGKEQFF
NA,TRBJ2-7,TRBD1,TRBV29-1,TGCAGCGTCGCCCGGGACAGGTCCTACGAGCAGTACTTC,CSVARDRSYEQYF
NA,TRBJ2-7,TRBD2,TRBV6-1,TGTGCCAGCAGTGAAGCCGGAGCGGGGGGCTACGAGCAGTACTTC,CASSEAGAGGYEQYF
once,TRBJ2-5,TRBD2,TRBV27,TGTGCCAGCAGGACTCGCGGGGGAGGGGAGACCCAGTACTTC,CASRTRGGGETQYF
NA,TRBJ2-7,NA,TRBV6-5,TGTGCCAGCAGTTACACGGCGGGAAGGACCTACGAGCAGTACTTC,CASSYTAGRTYEQYF
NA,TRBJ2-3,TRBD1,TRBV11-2,TGTGCCAGCAGCCTCCGCCCCACAGGGGCAGGCGATACGCAGTATTTT,CASSLRPTGAGDTQYF
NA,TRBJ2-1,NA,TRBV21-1,TGTGCCAGACTAGGGATGACGGATTACAATGAGCAGTTCTTC,CARLGMTDYNEQFF
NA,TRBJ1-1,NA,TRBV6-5,TGTGCCAGCAGTTATGGCAGAAACAGGTTGAACACTGAAGCTTTCTTT,CASSYGRNRLNTEAFF
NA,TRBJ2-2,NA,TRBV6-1,TGTGCCAGCAGTGAATCGGGGGTGGACGGGGAGCTGTTTTTT,CASSESGVDGELFF
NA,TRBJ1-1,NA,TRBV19,TGTGCCAGTAGTATAGATCGACAGGTACGAGAAGCTTTCTTT,CASSIDRQVREAFF
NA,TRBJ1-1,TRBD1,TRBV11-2,TGTGCCAGCAGCTCGGGACAGGGTGTCCCTGAAGCTTTCTTT,CASSSGQGVPEAFF
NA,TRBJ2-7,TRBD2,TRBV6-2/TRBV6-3,TGTGCCAGCAGCCTACGACTAGCGGGAGTTGACGAGCAGTACTTC,CASSLRLAGVDEQYF
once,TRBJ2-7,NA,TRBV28,TGTGCCAGCACGGGACTTTCCTACGAGCAGTACTTC,CASTGLSYEQYF
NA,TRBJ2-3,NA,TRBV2,TGTGCCAGCAGTGAAATTGTGGCCACAGATACGCAGTATTTT,CASSEIVATDTQYF
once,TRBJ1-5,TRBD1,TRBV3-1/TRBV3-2,TGTGCCAGCAGCAAATCGACAGGGGAGGGCAATCAGCCCCAGCATTTT,CASSKSTGEGNQPQHF
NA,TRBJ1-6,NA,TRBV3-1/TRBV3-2,TGTGCCAGCAGCCCCCCCAGCGGCACCTATAATTCACCCCTCCACTTT,CASSPPSGTYNSPLHF
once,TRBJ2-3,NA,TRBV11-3,TGTGCCAGCAGCTCAGGGGCAGATACGCAGTATTTT,CASSSGADTQYF
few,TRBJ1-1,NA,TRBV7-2,TGTGCCAGCAGCCCCCCGGGAGGGACAAACACTGAAGCTTTCTTT,CASSPPGGTNTEAFF
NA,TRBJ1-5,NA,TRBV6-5,TGTGCCAGCAGTTACTATTCGGATCAGCCCCAGCATTTT,CASSYYSDQPQHF
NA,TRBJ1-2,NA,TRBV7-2,TGTGCCAGCAGCTTAGCGCTTCAGGGATGGGGCTACACCTTC,CASSLALQGWGYTF
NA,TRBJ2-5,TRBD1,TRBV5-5,TGTGCCAGCAGCTCGAGACAGGGGGCAGTGACGGCCCAAGAGACCCAGTACTTC,CASSSRQGAVTAQETQYF
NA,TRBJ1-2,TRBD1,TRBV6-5,TGTGCCACGAACACAGGGGGAGAGTCCTATGGCTACACCTTC,CATNTGGESYGYTF
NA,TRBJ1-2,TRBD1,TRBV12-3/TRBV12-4,TGTGCCAGCAGTCCCGGGACAGGGGGCGGCTACACCTTC,CASSPGTGGGYTF
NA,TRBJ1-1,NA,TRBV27,TGTGCCAGCAGTTTAATAGCCGACACTGAAGCTTTCTTT,CASSLIADTEAFF
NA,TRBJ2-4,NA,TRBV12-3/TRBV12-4,TGTGCCAGCAGTTATCAGGGTTGGGTGGTCCTCTTC,CASSYQGWVVLF
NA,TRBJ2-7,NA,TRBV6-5,TGTGCCAGCGAGGCCCAGGGCTACGAGCAGTACTTC,CASEAQGYEQYF
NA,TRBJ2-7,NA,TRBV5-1,TGCGCCAGCAGCTTGGGCTCAAGTTTCAGCTCCTACGAGCAGTACTTC,CASSLGSSFSSYEQYF
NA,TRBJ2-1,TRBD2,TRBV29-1,TGCAGCGTCGGCCGGGGGGGCAATGAGCAGTTCTTC,CSVGRGGNEQFF